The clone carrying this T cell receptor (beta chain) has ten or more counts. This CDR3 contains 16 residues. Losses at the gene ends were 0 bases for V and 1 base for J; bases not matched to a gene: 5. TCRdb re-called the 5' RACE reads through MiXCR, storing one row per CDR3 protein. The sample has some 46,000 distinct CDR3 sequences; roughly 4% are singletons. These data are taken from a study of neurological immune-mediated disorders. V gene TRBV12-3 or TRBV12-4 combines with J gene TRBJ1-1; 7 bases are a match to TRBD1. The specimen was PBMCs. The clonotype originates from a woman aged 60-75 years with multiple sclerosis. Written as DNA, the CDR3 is TGTGCCAGCAGTTTAGCCCCCGGACAGGCGAACACTGAAGCTTTCTTT. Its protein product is CASSLAPGQANTEAFF.